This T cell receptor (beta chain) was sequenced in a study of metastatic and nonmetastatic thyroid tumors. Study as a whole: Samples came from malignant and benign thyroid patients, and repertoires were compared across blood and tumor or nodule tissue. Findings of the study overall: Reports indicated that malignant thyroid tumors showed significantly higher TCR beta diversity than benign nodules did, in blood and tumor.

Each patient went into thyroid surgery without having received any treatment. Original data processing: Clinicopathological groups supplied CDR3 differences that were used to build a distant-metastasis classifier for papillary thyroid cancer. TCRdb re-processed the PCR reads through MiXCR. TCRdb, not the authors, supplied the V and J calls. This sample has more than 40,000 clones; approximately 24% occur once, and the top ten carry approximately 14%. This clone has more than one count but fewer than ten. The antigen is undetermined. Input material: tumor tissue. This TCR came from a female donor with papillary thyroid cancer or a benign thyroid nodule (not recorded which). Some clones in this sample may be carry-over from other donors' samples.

CDR3 amino acids: CASSSSGLPGMQYF. In DNA form, the CDR3 reads TGTGCCAGCAGCTCTAGCGGGTTACCGGGTATGCAGTATTTT. The rearrangement links TRBV12-3 or TRBV12-4 to TRBJ2-3; TRBD2 agrees at 8 bases. J gave up 11 bases and V 6 bases, and 13 bases lay outside the gene matches. The CDR3 length is 14 residues.